This TCR beta chain was sequenced in a study of post-analysis software for immune sequencing data. This clonotype was observed a handful of times. Its antigen is unknown. The CDR3 consists of 13 residues. The germline V gene encodes CDR1 DFQATT and CDR2 SNEGSKA (reference sequence). J gave up 3 bases and V 6 bases, and 7 bases lay outside the gene matches. Tagging with unique molecular identifiers was a feature of the TCR beta cDNA libraries. MiXCR, applied by TCRdb to the PCR reads, yields one record per CDR3 protein. This repertoire shows over 700,000 distinct CDR3 sequences, roughly 27% found once; its top ten account for 0.56%. General study results and limits: Normalized Chao1 diversity in multiple sclerosis patients fell significantly below that of controls. TRBV segments more frequent in patients than in controls numbered five and included TRBV5-6, TRBV5-1 and TRBV20-1. The authors found that F measure strongly co-clustered same-batch samples.

The sequence derives from a girl aged 5-17 years with multiple sclerosis. The genes are TRBV20-1 and TRBJ1-1; 7 bases line up with TRBD1. Material: blood. The CDR3 spells CSARDSKYTEAFF. The CDR3 DNA reads as TGCAGTGCCAGGGACAGTAAATACACTGAAGCTTTCTTT.